The clone carrying this T cell receptor (beta chain) was detected only a few times. Its matching antigen is unknown. Sample time point: newly diagnosed GD, antithyroid drugs for less than 3 months. From PBMCs, RNA was extracted and then used to make the TCR library. This CDR3 has 17 amino acids. Germline values: CDR1 MNHEY, CDR2 SMNVEV (reference sequence). The V end lost 0 bases, the J end lost 2 bases, and 17 bases lay between the germline ends. The sample comes from a study of regulatory T cells in long-lasting Graves disease. Arm-PCR of CDR3 regions and iRepertoire HTBI primers were used to build TCR beta libraries. From the multiplex PCR reads, TCRdb called clonotypes with MiXCR, one entry per CDR3 protein. The data show about 540,000 distinct CDR3 sequences, approximately 13% seen once. Notes on the study in general: Thyroid tissue went unexamined; only peripheral blood was analyzed. Accuracy may have been reduced by the small sample size. TRBV28, TRBJ1-2 and TRBJ2-5 emerged as the favored segments in persistent disease.

This sample also appeared in a second study, on T cells in Graves' hyperthyroidism and ophthalmopathy. This second report adds: Stable hyperthyroidism: no ophthalmopathy progression over 18 months of follow-up.

J is TRBJ2-7 and V is TRBV27; D is tentatively TRBD1 or TRBD2 (6 bases each). The sample was peripheral blood mononuclear cells (PBMCs), taken at new diagnosis, from a patient treated with antithyroid drugs. This sequence originates from a man under 40 with Graves disease. This chain's CDR3 is CASSLSPPGGSPYEQYF. The CDR3 coding sequence is TGTGCCAGCAGTTTATCTCCTCCCGGGGGCTCTCCCTACGAGCAGTACTTC.